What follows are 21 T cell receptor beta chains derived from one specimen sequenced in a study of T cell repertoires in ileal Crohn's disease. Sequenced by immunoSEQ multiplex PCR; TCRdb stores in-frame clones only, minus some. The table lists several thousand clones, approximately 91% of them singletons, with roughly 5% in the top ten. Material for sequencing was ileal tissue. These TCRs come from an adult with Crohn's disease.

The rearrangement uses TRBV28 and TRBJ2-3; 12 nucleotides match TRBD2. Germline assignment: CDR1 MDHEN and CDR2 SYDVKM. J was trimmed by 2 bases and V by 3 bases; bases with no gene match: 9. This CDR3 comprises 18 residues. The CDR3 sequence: CASSFPRGLAGNTDTQYF. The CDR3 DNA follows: TGTGCCAGCAGTTTTCCCCGTGGACTAGCGGGGAACACAGATACGCAGTATTTT.

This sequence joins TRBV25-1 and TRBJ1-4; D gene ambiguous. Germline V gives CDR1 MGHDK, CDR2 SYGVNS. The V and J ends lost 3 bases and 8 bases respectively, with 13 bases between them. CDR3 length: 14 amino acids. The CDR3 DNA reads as TGTGCCAGCAGTGATGGAGGCCTATTGGAAAAACTGTTTTTT. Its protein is CASSDGGLLEKLFF.

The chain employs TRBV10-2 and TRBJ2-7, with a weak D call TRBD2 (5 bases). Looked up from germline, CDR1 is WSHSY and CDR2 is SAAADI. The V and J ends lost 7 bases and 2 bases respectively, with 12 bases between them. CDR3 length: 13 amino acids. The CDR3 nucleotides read TGCGCCAGCATGAGAGGGCAAGCCTACGAGCAGTACTTC. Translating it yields CASMRGQAYEQYF.

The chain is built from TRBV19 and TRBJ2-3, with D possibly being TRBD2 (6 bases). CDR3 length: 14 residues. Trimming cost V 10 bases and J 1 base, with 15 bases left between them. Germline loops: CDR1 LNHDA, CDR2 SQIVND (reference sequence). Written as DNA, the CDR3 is TGTGCCACCCAGAAGAGGAGGGGCACAGATACGCAGTATTTT. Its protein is CATQKRRGTDTQYF.

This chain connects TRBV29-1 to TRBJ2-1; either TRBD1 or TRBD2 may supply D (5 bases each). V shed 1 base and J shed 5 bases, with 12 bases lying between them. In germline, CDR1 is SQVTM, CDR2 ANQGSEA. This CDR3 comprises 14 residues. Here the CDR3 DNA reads TGCAGCGTTGAAGGAGGGGACGGGAACAATGAGCAGTTCTTC. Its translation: CSVEGGDGNNEQFF.

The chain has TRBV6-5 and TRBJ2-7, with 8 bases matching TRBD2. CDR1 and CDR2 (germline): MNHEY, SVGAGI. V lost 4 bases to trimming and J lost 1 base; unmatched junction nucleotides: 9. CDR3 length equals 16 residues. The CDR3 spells CASSSPSSGSSYEQYF. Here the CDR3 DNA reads TGTGCCAGCAGTTCCCCCTCTAGCGGGTCATCCTACGAGCAGTACTTC.

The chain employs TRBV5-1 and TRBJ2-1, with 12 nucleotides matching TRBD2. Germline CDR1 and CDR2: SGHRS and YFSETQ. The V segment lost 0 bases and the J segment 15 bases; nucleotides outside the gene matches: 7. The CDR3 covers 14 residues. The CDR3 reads CASSLAASGRALFF. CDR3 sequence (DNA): TGCGCCAGCAGCTTGGCGGCTAGCGGGAGGGCCCTGTTCTTC.

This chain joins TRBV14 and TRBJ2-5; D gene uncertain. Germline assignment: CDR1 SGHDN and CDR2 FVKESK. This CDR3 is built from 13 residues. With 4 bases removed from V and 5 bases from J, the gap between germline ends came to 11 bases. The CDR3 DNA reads TGTGCCAGCAGCCCATACCCTGGGGAGACCCAGTACTTC. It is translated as CASSPYPGETQYF.

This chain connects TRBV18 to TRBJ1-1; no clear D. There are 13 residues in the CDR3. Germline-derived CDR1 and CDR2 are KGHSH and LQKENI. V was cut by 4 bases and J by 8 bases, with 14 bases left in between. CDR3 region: CASSRGVWEEAFF. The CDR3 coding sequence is TGTGCCAGCTCACGTGGGGTCTGGGAAGAAGCTTTCTTT.

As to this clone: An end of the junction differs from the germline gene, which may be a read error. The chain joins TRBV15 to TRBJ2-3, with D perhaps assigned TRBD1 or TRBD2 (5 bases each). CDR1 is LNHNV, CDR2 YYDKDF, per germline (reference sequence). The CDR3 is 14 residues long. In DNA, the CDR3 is TGTGCCACCAGCAGGGGAACCGGGACCCCACCGCGAACATTT. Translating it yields CATSRGTGTPPRTF.

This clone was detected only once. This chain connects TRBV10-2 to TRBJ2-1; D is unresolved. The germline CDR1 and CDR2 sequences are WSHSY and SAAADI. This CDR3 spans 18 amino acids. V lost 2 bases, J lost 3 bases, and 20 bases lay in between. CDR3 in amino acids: CASSENRNPILDYNEQFF. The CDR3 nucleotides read TGCGCCAGCAGTGAGAACAGAAACCCCATCTTAGACTACAATGAGCAGTTCTTC.

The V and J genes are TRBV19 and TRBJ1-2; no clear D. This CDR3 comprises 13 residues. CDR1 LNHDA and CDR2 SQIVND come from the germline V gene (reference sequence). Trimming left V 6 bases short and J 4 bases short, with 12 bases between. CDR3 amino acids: CASSTKGIYGYTF. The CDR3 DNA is TGTGCCAGTAGCACCAAAGGGATCTATGGCTACACCTTC.

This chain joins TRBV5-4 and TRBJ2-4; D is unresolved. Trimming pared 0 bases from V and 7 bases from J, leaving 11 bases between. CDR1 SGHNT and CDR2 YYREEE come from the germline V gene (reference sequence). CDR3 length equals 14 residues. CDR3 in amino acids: CASSLVSEGNIQYF. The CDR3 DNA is TGTGCCAGCAGCTTGGTTTCGGAAGGGAACATTCAGTACTTC.

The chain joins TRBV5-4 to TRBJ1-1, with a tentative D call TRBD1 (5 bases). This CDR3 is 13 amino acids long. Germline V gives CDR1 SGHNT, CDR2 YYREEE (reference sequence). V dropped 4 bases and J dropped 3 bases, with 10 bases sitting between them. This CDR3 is CASSQGTHTEAFF. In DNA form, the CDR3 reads TGTGCCAGCAGCCAGGGCACGCACACTGAAGCTTTCTTT. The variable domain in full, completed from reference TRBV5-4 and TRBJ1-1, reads ETGVTQSPTHLIKTRGQQVTLRCSSQSGHNTVSWYQQALGQGPQFIFQYYREEENGRGNFPPRFSGLQFPNYSSELNVNALELDDSALYLCASSQGTHTEAFFGQGTRLTVV.

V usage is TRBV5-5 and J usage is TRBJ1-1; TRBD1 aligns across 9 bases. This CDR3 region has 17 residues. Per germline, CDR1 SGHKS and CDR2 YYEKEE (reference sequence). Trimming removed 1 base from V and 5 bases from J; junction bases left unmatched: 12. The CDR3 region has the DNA TGTGCCAGCAGCTTGAGGGGACAGGGATTAGGCGGGACTGAAGCTTTCTTT. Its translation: CASSLRGQGLGGTEAFF.

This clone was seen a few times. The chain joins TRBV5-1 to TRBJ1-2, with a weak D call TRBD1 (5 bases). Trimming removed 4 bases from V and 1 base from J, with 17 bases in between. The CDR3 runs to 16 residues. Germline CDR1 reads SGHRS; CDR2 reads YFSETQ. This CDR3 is CASSIGWDQSNYGYTF. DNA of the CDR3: TGCGCCAGCAGCATCGGTTGGGACCAAAGTAACTATGGCTACACCTTC.

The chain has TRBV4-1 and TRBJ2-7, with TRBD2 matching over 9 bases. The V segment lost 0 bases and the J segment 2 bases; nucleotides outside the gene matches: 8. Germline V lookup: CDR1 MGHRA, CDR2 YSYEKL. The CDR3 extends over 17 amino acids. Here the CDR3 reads CASSQDAQAGGPYEQYF. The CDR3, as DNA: TGCGCCAGCAGCCAAGACGCCCAAGCGGGAGGCCCCTACGAGCAGTACTTC.

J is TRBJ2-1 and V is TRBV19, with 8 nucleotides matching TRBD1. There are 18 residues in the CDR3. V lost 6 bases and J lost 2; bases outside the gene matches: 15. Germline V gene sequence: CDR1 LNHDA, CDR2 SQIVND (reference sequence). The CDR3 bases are TGTGCCAGTAGCTCACTCGGTTCGACAGGGGACCCCTACAATGAGCAGTTCTTC. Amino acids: CASSSLGSTGDPYNEQFF. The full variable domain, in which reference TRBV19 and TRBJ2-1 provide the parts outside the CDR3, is DGGITQSPKYLFRKEGQNVTLSCEQNLNHDAMYWYRQDPGQGLRLIYYSQIVNDFQKGDIAEGYSVSREKKESFPLTVTSAQKNPTAFYLCASSSLGSTGDPYNEQFFGPGTRLTVL.

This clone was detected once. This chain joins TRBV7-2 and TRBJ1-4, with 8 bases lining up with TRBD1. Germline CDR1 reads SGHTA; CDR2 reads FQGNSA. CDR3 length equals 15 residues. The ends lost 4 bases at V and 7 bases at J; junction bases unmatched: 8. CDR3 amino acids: CASSWNRGIGEKLFF. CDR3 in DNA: TGTGCCAGCAGCTGGAACAGGGGGATAGGTGAAAAACTGTTTTTT.

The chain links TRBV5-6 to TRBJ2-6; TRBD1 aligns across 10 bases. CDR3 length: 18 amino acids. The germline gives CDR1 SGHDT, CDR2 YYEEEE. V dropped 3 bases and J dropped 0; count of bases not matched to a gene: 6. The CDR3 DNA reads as TGTGCCAGCAGCTGGAGGGGGACAGGGGTCTCTGGGGCCAACGTCCTGACTTTC. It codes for CASSWRGTGVSGANVLTF.

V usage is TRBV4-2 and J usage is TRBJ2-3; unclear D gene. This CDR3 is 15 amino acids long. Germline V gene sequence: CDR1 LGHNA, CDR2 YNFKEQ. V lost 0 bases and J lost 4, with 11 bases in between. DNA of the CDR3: TGTGCCAGCAGCCAAGACGTCGGTCCCGCAGATACGCAGTATTTT. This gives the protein CASSQDVGPADTQYF.